Listed here are 27 T cell receptor beta chains from one sample, sequenced in a study of radiation and T cells in renal cell carcinoma (TCRdb year 2020). Libraries were built with the immunoSEQ multiplex PCR assay. As stored in TCRdb, this immuneACCESS dataset retains in-frame rearrangements with V and J assigned. A fraction of the clones does not appear; measured against another copy, unresolved V genes explain less than half of the discrepancy, and the remainder lacks a known reason. The sample table contains about 74,000 clones; only one count was recorded for about 88% of them. The ten largest account for 5% to 7.5% of the sample. The sample's time point label, in plain terms: blood 4 weeks post-SBRT, at nephrectomy. The treatment or condition label here, explained by the study, means: 15 Gy SBRT to primary tumor, nephrectomy 4 weeks later. The sequenced sample was blood, obtained from a patient whose treatment included radiotherapy and nephrectomy. These receptors were taken from a woman between 65 and 79 years old with renal cell carcinoma.

CDR3 in DNA: TGTGCCAGCAGCCTAGGTGGCAATGAGCAGTTCTTC. Translation: CASSLGGNEQFF. This sequence joins TRBV14 and TRBJ2-1; D is unresolved. Deletions cut 4 bases from V and 6 bases from J, with 7 bases between. The CDR3 contains 12 residues. Germline CDR1 is SGHDN and CDR2 is FVKESK.

The V call is TRBV4-2, the J call TRBJ2-1; D possibly corresponds to TRBD1 (5 bases). CDR3 length equals 16 residues. Germline values: CDR1 LGHNA, CDR2 YNFKEQ. V was pared by 0 bases and J by 0 bases, with 9 bases between. CDR3 nucleotide sequence: TGTGCCAGCAGCCAAGATACAGGCAGCTCCTACAATGAGCAGTTCTTC. It encodes CASSQDTGSSYNEQFF.

This chain connects TRBV14 to TRBJ1-2; D not resolved. CDR1 and CDR2 from the germline V gene are SGHDN and FVKESK. The CDR3 consists of 16 residues. V was clipped by 3 bases and J by 6 bases, with 20 bases between them. The CDR3 sequence: CASSHITREPQDGYTF. The CDR3 nucleotides read TGTGCCAGCAGCCATATTACCCGGGAGCCCCAGGATGGCTACACCTTC.

The V call is TRBV7-3, the J call TRBJ2-3; D could derive from TRBD1 or TRBD2 (5 bases each). V was cut by 6 bases and J by 1 base, with 14 bases left in between. Germline-derived CDR1 and CDR2 are SGHTA and FQGTGA. This CDR3 has 15 residues. CDR3 coding DNA: TGTGCCAGCAGGCTTGGGACCGGCGGCACAGATACGCAGTATTTT. It specifies CASRLGTGGTDTQYF. Full variable domain (rest looked up from reference TRBV7-3 and TRBJ2-3): GAGVSQTPSNKVTEKGKYVELRCDPISGHTALYWYRQSLGQGPEFLIYFQGTGAADDSGLPNDRFFAVRPEGSVSTLKIQRTERGDSAVYLCASRLGTGGTDTQYFGPGTRLTVL.

V usage is TRBV4-3 and J usage is TRBJ1-2; D possibly corresponds to TRBD1 (6 bases). CDR3 length: 15 amino acids. V lost 0 bases and J lost 2, with 10 bases in between. Per germline, CDR1 LGHNA and CDR2 YSLEER. The CDR3 nucleotides read TGCGCCAGCAGCCAAGATATTAGGGGGAACTATGGCTACACCTTC. Translating gives CASSQDIRGNYGYTF.

V and J are TRBV27 and TRBJ2-5; D is unclear. Germline assignment: CDR1 MNHEY and CDR2 SMNVEV (reference sequence). Deletions cut 7 bases from V and 5 bases from J, with 11 bases between. The CDR3 runs 12 residues. The CDR3 region has the DNA TGTGCCAGCAAGTTGTTCGGGGAGACCCAGTACTTC. It codes for CASKLFGETQYF.

The CDR3 coding sequence is TGTGCCAGCAGCCAAGATTTTAGCGGGGTGGCAGATACGCAGTATTTT. Protein sequence: CASSQDFSGVADTQYF. The rearrangement joins TRBV4-2 to TRBJ2-3, with TRBD2 matching over 8 bases. The germline gives CDR1 LGHNA, CDR2 YNFKEQ. V trimming: 0 bases; J trimming: 4 bases; junction bases outside the gene matches: 6. CDR3 length: 16 residues.

The genes are TRBV5-4 and TRBJ1-5; D is possibly TRBD1 (5 bases). The V end lost 4 bases, the J end lost 6 bases, and 17 bases lay between the germline ends. CDR1 and CDR2 from the germline V gene are SGHNT and YYREEE (reference sequence). The CDR3 runs to 15 residues. The CDR3: CASSDGGGGGQPQHF. CDR3 DNA sequence: TGTGCCAGCAGCGACGGTGGGGGGGGAGGTCAGCCCCAGCATTTT.

To note about this clone: The germline gene is not matched at one end of the junction; a read error may be the cause. The chain uses TRBV19 and TRBJ2-3; 8 positions match TRBD2. The CDR3 totals 15 residues. The germline V gene encodes CDR1 LNHDA and CDR2 SQIVND (reference sequence). In DNA, the CDR3 is TGTGCCAGTAAGATTATGAGGACTAGCACAGGTACGCAGTATTTT. Amino acid sequence: CASKIMRTSTGTQYF.

The CDR3 sequence is CASSLQGDYGYTF. The CDR3 region has the DNA TGTGCCAGCAGCTTGCAGGGGGACTATGGCTACACCTTC. V usage is TRBV7-3 and J usage is TRBJ1-2, with 7 bases identical to TRBD1. V lost 3 bases to trimming and J lost 3 bases; unmatched junction nucleotides: 1. Germline CDR1 reads SGHTA; CDR2 reads FQGTGA. The CDR3 has 13 amino acids.

This chain uses TRBV11-1 with TRBJ1-3; possibly TRBD1 for D (5 bases). The CDR3 has 17 amino acids. From germline, CDR1 is SGHAT and CDR2 FQDESV (reference sequence). V was pared by 2 bases and J by 4 bases, with 18 bases between. The CDR3 DNA is TGTGCCAGCAGCTTATCGCTGGGACCGGCTTACGGAAACACCATATATTTT. Residues: CASSLSLGPAYGNTIYF.

V and J are TRBV5-1 and TRBJ2-6, with D tentatively TRBD1 (6 bases). This CDR3 is built from 19 residues. Trimming took off 0 bases at V and 4 bases at J, with 20 bases between the two ends. Germline CDR1 and CDR2: SGHRS and YFSETQ. The CDR3 bases are TGCGCCAGCAGCTTGGTCGGACAGATCTCTGGTGGGGGGGCCAACGTCCTGACTTTC. Amino acid sequence: CASSLVGQISGGGANVLTF.

The rearrangement links TRBV6-1 to TRBJ2-3; D remains unclear. The V end lost 2 bases, the J end lost 0 bases, and 9 bases lay between the germline ends. The length of the CDR3 is 15 residues. From germline, CDR1 is MNHNS and CDR2 SASEGT. The DNA of the CDR3 is TGTGCCAGCAGTGAAACCATCTATAGCACAGATACGCAGTATTTT. Its protein product is CASSETIYSTDTQYF.

The rearrangement joins TRBV25-1 to TRBJ1-2; D is ambiguous. The germline V gene has CDR1 MGHDK and CDR2 SYGVNS. The CDR3 has 12 residues. The germline V and J ends were trimmed by 4 bases and 10 bases, with 13 bases remaining between them. As DNA, the CDR3 is TGTGCCAGCAGTGGGCACACAAGTTCCTACACCTTC. This encodes CASSGHTSSYTF.

The chain employs TRBV6-5 and TRBJ2-1; 7 bases are a match to TRBD1. V lost 7 bases and J lost 6; bases outside the gene matches: 12. The CDR3 totals 15 residues. The germline CDR1 and CDR2 sequences are MNHEY and SVGAGI. CDR3 DNA: TGTGCCAGCATACCCCACGACAGGGACGGCAATGAGCAGTTCTTC. Translating gives CASIPHDRDGNEQFF.

This clone was recorded only once. The chain carries TRBV27 and TRBJ2-3; possibly TRBD2 for D (6 bases). V was pared by 6 bases and J by 0 bases, with 13 bases between. Germline V lookup: CDR1 MNHEY, CDR2 SMNVEV (reference sequence). The CDR3 has 15 amino acids. CDR3 amino acids: CASRGLATSTDTQYF. CDR3 DNA: TGTGCCAGCAGGGGACTTGCAACTAGCACAGATACGCAGTATTTT.

This chain joins TRBV5-1 and TRBJ1-4, with D perhaps TRBD1 (5 bases). V was pared by 4 bases and J by 1 base, with 11 bases between. CDR1 SGHRS and CDR2 YFSETQ come from the germline V gene. The CDR3 is 15 residues long. The CDR3 sequence is CASSLGAGTNEKLFF. The CDR3 region has the DNA TGCGCCAGCAGCCTAGGGGCGGGAACTAATGAAAAACTGTTTTTT.

The V gene is TRBV10-1, the J gene TRBJ2-3, with 11 bases matching TRBD2. The CDR3 contains 17 residues. In germline, CDR1 is WNHNN, CDR2 SYGVQD (reference sequence). V was clipped by 3 bases and J by 2 bases; unmatched bases: 7. For the CDR3, the DNA is TGCGCCAGCAGTGATAGGACTAGCGGGCGAGTCACAGATACGCAGTATTTT. Protein sequence: CASSDRTSGRVTDTQYF.

The chain recombines TRBV5-4 with TRBJ2-3; 7 bases are shared with TRBD1. Germline CDR1 SGHNT, CDR2 YYREEE (reference sequence). The CDR3 totals 16 residues. Trimming removed 5 bases from V and 3 bases from J; junction bases left unmatched: 12. CDR3 amino acids: CASSMVDRMGTDTQYF. Here the CDR3 DNA reads TGTGCCAGCAGTATGGTGGACAGGATGGGGACAGATACGCAGTATTTT.

J is TRBJ1-1 and V is TRBV19, with 7 bases lining up with TRBD1. The J segment lost 0 bases and the V segment lost 7 bases, leaving 8 bases of the junction unmatched. CDR1 and CDR2 (germline): LNHDA, SQIVND (reference sequence). The CDR3 runs to 15 residues. Written as DNA, the CDR3 is TGTGCCAGTAAGGAGACAGGGCCTATGAACACTGAAGCTTTCTTT. Amino acids: CASKETGPMNTEAFF.

This chain links TRBV4-1 with TRBJ1-3, with a possible D match to TRBD1 (6 bases). V was trimmed by 0 bases and J by 0 bases, leaving 9 bases between them. The CDR3 has 16 residues. Germline CDR1 is MGHRA and CDR2 is YSYEKL. CDR3 in amino acids: CASSQEGGRSGNTIYF. DNA for the CDR3: TGCGCCAGCAGCCAAGAGGGGGGCCGCTCTGGAAACACCATATATTTT.

This clone has only a few counts. The rearrangement joins TRBV4-1 to TRBJ1-1; D ambiguous. The germline gives CDR1 MGHRA, CDR2 YSYEKL. Between the trimmed V and J ends, which lost 3 bases and 0 bases, there was a span of 11 bases. The CDR3 sequence is 15 residues long. The CDR3 protein is CASSHVGQMNTEAFF. CDR3 nucleotides: TGCGCCAGCAGCCATGTAGGCCAGATGAACACTGAAGCTTTCTTT.

This sequence joins TRBV15 and TRBJ2-5; 8 bases line up with TRBD2. CDR3 length: 15 amino acids. Germline V gene lookup returns CDR1 LNHNV and CDR2 YYDKDF (reference sequence). Trimming took 2 bases from V and 5 from J; bases not matched to a gene: 7. The CDR3: CATSRLAGGWETQYF. The CDR3 DNA reads as TGTGCCACCAGCAGACTTGCGGGGGGCTGGGAGACCCAGTACTTC.

The V gene is TRBV7-8, the J gene TRBJ2-5; 9 bases are a match to TRBD2. V shed 3 bases and J 5 bases; nucleotides not matched to a gene: 7. Germline-derived CDR1 and CDR2 are SGHVS and FQNEAQ. This CDR3 contains 15 residues. As DNA, the CDR3 is TGTGCCAGCAGCTTCAGCGGGGGGACGGCGGAGACCCAGTACTTC. Protein: CASSFSGGTAETQYF.

The chain is built from TRBV10-3 and TRBJ1-4, with D perhaps TRBD1 (6 bases). CDR3 length: 14 residues. The V and J ends lost 6 bases and 4 bases respectively, with 12 bases between them. Germline assignment: CDR1 ENHRY and CDR2 SYGVKD. The CDR3 is CAISEDRDNEKLFF. The CDR3 region has the DNA TGTGCCATCAGCGAGGACAGAGATAATGAAAAACTGTTTTTT.

The V call is TRBV2, the J call TRBJ2-5; the D is unclear. The V end lost 6 bases, the J end lost 5 bases, and 13 bases lay between the germline ends. CDR1 is SNHLY and CDR2 is FYNNEI in the germline V gene. The CDR3 length is 13 residues. The CDR3 DNA reads TGTGCCAGCAGCCTTGGGTTGTTGGAGACCCAGTACTTC. Protein sequence: CASSLGLLETQYF.

This clone has just one count. The chain uses TRBV6-4 and TRBJ2-6, with no clear D. CDR1 is MRHNA, CDR2 SNTAGT, per germline. The CDR3 runs to 15 residues. The V end was cut by 6 bases, the J end by 0 bases, with 9 bases between. CDR3 sequence: CASRTGTSGANVLTF. CDR3 DNA sequence: TGTGCCAGCAGAACCGGAACCTCTGGGGCCAACGTCCTGACTTTC.